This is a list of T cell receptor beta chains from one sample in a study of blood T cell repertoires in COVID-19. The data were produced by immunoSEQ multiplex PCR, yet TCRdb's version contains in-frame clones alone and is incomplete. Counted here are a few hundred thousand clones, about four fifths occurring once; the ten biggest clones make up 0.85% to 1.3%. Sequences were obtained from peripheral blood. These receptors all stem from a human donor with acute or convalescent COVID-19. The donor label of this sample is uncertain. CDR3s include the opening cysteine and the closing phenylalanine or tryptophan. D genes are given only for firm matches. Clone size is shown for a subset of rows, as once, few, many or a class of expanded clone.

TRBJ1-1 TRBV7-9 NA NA CASSSLTGNTEAFF TGTGCCAGCAGCTCACTCACAGGGAACACTGAAGCTTTCTTT
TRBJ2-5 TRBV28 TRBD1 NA CASSLAGGRLETQYF TGTGCCAGCAGTTTAGCAGGGGGCAGGTTAGAGACCCAGTACTTC
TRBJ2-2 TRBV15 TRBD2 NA CATSESGGTGELFF TGTGCCACCAGCGAGTCCGGGGGGACCGGGGAGCTGTTTTTT
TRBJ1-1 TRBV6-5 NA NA CASRQGINTEAFF TGTGCCAGCAGACAGGGAATAAACACTGAAGCTTTCTTT
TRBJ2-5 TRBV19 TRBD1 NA CASSSTPRTGGPSYF TGTGCCAGTAGTAGCACACCTCGGACAGGGGGCCCGTCGTACTTC
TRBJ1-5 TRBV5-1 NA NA CASSGDPYQPQHF TGCGCCAGCTCAGGGGACCCTTATCAGCCCCAGCATTTT
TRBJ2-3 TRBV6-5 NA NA CASRLDRNTDTQYF TGTGCCAGCAGACTAGACAGGAACACAGATACGCAGTATTTT
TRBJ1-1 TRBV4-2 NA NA CASSQATANTEAFF TGTGCCAGCAGCCAGGCTACAGCAAACACTGAAGCTTTCTTT
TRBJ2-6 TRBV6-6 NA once CASSLRGGGWSGANVLTF TGTGCCAGCAGTCTCAGGGGCGGCGGGTGGTCTGGGGCCAACGTCCTGACTTTC
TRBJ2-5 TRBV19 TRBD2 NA CASSIGTSKETQYF TGTGCCAGTAGTATTGGGACTAGTAAAGAGACCCAGTACTTC
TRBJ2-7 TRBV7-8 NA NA CASSSRQTYEQYF TGTGCCAGCAGCTCTAGGCAGACCTACGAGCAGTACTTC
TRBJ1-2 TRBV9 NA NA CASSVGQAGYTF TGTGCCAGCAGCGTAGGGCAGGCTGGCTACACCTTC
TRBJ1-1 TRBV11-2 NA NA CASSLEIGGAFF TGTGCCAGCAGCTTAGAAATAGGGGGAGCTTTCTTT
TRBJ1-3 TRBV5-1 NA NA CASRSGGVSSGNTIYF TGCGCCAGCAGATCCGGCGGAGTCAGCTCTGGAAACACCATATATTTT
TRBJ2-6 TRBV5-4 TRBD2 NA CASSWGGSSGANVLTF TGTGCCAGCAGCTGGGGGGGGAGCTCTGGGGCCAACGTCCTGACTTTC
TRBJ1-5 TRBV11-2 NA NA CASSVIGGPPQHF TGTGCCAGCAGCGTCATCGGGGGACCACCCCAGCATTTT
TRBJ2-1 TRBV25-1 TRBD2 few CASSEIGSGPSGNEQFF TGTGCCAGCAGTGAAATTGGTAGCGGGCCTTCTGGCAATGAGCAGTTCTTC
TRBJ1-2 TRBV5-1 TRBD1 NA CASSVTGNYGYTF TGCGCCAGCAGCGTGACAGGGAACTATGGCTACACCTTC
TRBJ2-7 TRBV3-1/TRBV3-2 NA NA CASSHGDRTYEQYF TGTGCCAGCAGCCACGGCGACAGGACCTACGAGCAGTACTTC
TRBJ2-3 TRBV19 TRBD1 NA CASYSGQGTDTQYF TGTGCCAGCTACTCCGGACAGGGTACAGATACGCAGTATTTT
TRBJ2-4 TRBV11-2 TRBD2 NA CASSLRGRAVQAKNIQYF TGTGCCAGCAGCTTACGGGGGAGGGCCGTACAAGCCAAAAACATTCAGTACTTC
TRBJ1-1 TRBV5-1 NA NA CASSPKPEGRTNTEAFF TGCGCCAGCAGCCCAAAACCCGAGGGGAGGACAAACACTGAAGCTTTCTTT
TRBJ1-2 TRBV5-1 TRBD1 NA CASSRGGTGDYGYTF TGCGCCAGCAGCCGAGGGGGGACAGGCGACTATGGCTACACCTTC
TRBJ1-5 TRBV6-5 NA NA CASSRQINQPQHF TGTGCCAGCAGCCGACAGATCAATCAGCCCCAGCATTTT
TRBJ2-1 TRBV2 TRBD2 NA CASSVSSGGATYNEQFF TGTGCCAGCAGTGTTAGTAGCGGGGGGGCCACCTACAATGAGCAGTTCTTC
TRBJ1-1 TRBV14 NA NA CASSQEWRDTEAFF TGTGCCAGCAGCCAAGAGTGGAGGGACACTGAAGCTTTCTTT
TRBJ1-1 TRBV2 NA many CASSRQGGNTEAFF TGTGCCAGCAGCCGGCAGGGAGGGAACACTGAAGCTTTCTTT
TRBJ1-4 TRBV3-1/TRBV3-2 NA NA CASSHRAANEKLFF TGTGCCAGCAGCCACAGGGCGGCTAATGAAAAACTGTTTTTT
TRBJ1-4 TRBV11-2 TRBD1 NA CASSSTGGKLFF TGTGCCAGCAGCTCGACAGGGGGAAAACTGTTTTTT
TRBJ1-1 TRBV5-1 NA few CASSRNTEAFF TGCGCCAGCTCCAGGAACACTGAAGCTTTCTTT
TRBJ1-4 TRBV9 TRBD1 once CASSVDVGQGEGKLFF TGTGCCAGCAGCGTAGATGTAGGACAGGGAGAAGGAAAACTGTTTTTT
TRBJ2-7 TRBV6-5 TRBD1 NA CASSRDSRSYEQYF TGTGCCAGCAGCCGGGACAGCCGATCCTACGAGCAGTACTTC
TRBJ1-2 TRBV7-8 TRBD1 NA CASSAGQGIFYGYTF TGTGCCAGCAGCGCCGGACAGGGGATTTTCTATGGCTACACCTTC
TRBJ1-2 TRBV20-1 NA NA CSASSPVDSRQNYGYTF TGCAGTGCTAGTAGCCCTGTCGACAGCAGACAAAACTATGGCTACACCTTC
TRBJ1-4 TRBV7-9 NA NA CASSSLHYLRNEKLFF TGTGCCAGCAGCTCACTTCACTACCTAAGAAATGAAAAACTGTTTTTT
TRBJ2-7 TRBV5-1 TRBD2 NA CASSLTSDLSTEQYF TGCGCCAGCAGCTTGACTAGCGACCTTTCAACGGAGCAGTACTTC
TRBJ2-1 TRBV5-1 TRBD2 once CASSPPGRTSMYRTDNEQFF TGCGCCAGCAGCCCCCCTGGGAGGACTAGCATGTATAGAACCGACAATGAGCAGTTCTTC
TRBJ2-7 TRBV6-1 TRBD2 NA CASSEATGLAGYEQYF TGTGCCAGCAGTGAAGCGACGGGACTAGCGGGGTACGAGCAGTACTTC
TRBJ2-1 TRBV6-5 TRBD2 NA CASSYVSGGASDEQFF TGTGCCAGCAGTTACGTGAGCGGGGGGGCCTCTGATGAGCAGTTCTTC